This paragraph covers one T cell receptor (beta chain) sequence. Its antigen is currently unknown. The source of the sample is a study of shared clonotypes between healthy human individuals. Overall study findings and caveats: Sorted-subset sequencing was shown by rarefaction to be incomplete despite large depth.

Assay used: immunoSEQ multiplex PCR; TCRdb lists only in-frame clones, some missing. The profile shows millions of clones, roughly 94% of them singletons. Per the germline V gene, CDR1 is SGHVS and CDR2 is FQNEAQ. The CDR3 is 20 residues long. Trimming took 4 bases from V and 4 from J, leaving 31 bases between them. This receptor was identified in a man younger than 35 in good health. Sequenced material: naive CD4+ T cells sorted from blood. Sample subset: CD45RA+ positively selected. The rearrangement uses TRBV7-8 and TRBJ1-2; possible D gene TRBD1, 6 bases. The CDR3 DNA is TGTGCCAGCAGCTCGACAGGTTTCCTACTCTCGACCTTGGCGTCCTATGGCTACACCTTC. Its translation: CASSSTGFLLSTLASYGYTF.